This TCR beta chain originates from a study of T-cell reconstitution after alpha-beta-depleted transplantation in children. General study results and limits: From surviving recipient T cells and thymic progenitors came the high day-60 TCRbeta diversity observed in some patients. Diversity and T-cell counts at one year after transplant derived mostly from new T cells. Several hundred expanded graft clones reportedly were the source of alpha-beta T cells about two months after transplant.

Unique molecular identifiers were incorporated when the TCRbeta library was constructed. TCRdb reanalysed the PCR reads using MiXCR and keeps one entry per CDR3 protein. This table holds under 300,000 distinct CDR3 sequences, around 10% found once. In regard to this clonotype: Its antigen is currently unknown. Just one base apart from a much larger clone, this may be a read error.

The CDR3 extends over 13 amino acids. Sequenced material: peripheral blood, taken 180 days after TCRalphabeta/CD19-depleted stem cell transplant. The receptor's source is a male patient between 2 and 15 years old who had a stem cell transplant for chronic granulomatous disease, so the T cells may come from the graft donor. This chain joins TRBV12-3 or TRBV12-4 and TRBJ2-7; 8 nucleotides agree with TRBD2. The CDR3 loop is CARRTRGGSEQYF. The CDR3 coding sequence is TGTGCCCGCAGAACTCGCGGGGGGTCCGAGCAGTACTTC.